The sequence of this T cell receptor (beta chain) was determined in a study of blood T cell repertoires in COVID-19 (dated by TCRdb to the early 2020s). Regarding the complete study: The collaborator samples originated in the United States, Italy and Spain and spanned the acute and convalescent phases of COVID-19. The material from the prospective study consisted of cDNA or gDNA derived from T cells, B-cell-depleted T cells, or PBMCs. Deeply sampled blood TCRbeta repertoires from subjects exposed to, actively infected with, or recovered from COVID-19 were included in the dataset. The repertoires were made available in a free public database intended to serve as a resource for research on the immune response to SARS-CoV-2. The samples were drawn from the first 160 participants of the ongoing ImmuneRACE study and from 1,254 subjects provided by 6 global collaborators. A de-identified subject ID, COVID-19 status, age in years and sex were almost always included in the sample metadata. Where HLA class I and class II types were available, the types were taken from metadata supplied by the sample provider, not from assay-based typing. Study-wide conclusions, independent of this receptor: The amount of clinical and demographic metadata varied by source and participant and was provided uncurated.

A remark on this clone: The target of this receptor is not known. Base qualities are missing; no much larger clone stands one base away.

The junction carries 19 bases between V and J, which are trimmed by 7 bases and 6 bases respectively. The CDR3 runs 15 amino acids, cysteine and phenylalanine included. Left in the record is the CDR3 DNA by itself, 45 bases read in frame from the first base. From a lookup of the germline V gene, CDR1 and CDR2 are MNHEY and SVGAGI. In Seattle, one collaborating source enrolled patients while the infection was active and tracked those patients longitudinally over the course of disease. The collaborating institutions used their own protocols to collect whole blood in K2EDTA tubes. For TCRbeta analysis, collaborators shipped samples in one of three forms: frozen whole blood, isolated PBMCs, or DNA extracted from either of those sample types. The immunoSEQ Assay, a bias-controlled multiplex PCR, was used to amplify TCRbeta CDR3 regions from genomic DNA. From the authors' description of their analysis: The number of nucleated cells in each sample was estimated by amplification of reference gene primers within the assay. Sequence reads were collapsed and filtered to measure the absolute abundance of every unique TCRbeta CDR3 rearrangement. Productive Simpson clonality was computed per sample as the square root of Simpson's diversity index over productive rearrangements. TCRdb took over this immuneACCESS table, retaining in-frame rearrangements with V and J assigned. Such tables are incomplete; in checked studies, under half of the missing clones stem from an unresolved V gene, and the remainder is unexplained. The DNA was the basis for D and trimming; V, J and clone size are from that table. For this sample there are 85,000 to 120,000 clones; roughly nine tenths appear just once. The biggest ten clones account for roughly 5.6% of the sample.

Input material: peripheral blood. The sequence came from a woman aged 45 to 65 with COVID-19, enrolled during active disease. Recombination joined TRBV6-5 with TRBJ2-1, with a weak D call of TRBD2 (6 bases match). The bases read TGTGCCAGCACTTCCGGGGGACGCAGAACCAATGAGCAGTTCTTC. Translation gives CASTSGGRRTNEQFF.